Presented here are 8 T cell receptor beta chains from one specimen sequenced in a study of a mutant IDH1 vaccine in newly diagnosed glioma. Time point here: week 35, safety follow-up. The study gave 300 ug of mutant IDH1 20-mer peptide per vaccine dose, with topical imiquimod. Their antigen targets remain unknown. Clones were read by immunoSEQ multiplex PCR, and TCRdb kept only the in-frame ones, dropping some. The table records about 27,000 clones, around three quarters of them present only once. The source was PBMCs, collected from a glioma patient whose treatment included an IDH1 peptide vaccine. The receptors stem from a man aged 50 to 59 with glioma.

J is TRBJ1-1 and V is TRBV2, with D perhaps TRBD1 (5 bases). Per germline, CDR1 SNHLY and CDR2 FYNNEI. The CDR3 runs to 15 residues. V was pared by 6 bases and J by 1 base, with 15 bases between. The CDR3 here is CASRRWGVRNTEAFF. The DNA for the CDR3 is TGTGCCAGCAGGCGGTGGGGGGTGAGGAACACTGAAGCTTTCTTT.

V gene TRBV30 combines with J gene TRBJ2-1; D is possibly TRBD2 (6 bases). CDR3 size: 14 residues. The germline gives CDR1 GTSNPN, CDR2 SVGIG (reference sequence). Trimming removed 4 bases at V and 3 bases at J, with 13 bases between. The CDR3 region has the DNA TGTGCCTGGAACATCGGAGGGCACTACAATGAGCAGTTCTTC. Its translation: CAWNIGGHYNEQFF.

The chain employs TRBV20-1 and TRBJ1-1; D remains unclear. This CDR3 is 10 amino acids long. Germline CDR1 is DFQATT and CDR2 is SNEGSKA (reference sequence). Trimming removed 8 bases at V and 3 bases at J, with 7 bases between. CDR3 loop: CSLDYTEAFF. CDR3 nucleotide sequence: TGCAGTCTCGACTACACTGAAGCTTTCTTT.

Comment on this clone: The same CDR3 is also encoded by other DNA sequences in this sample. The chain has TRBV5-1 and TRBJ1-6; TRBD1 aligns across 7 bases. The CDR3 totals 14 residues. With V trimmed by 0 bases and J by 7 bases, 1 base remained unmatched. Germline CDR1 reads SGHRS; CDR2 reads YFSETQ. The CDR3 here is CASSLGRGNSPLHF. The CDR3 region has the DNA TGCGCCAGCAGCTTGGGCAGGGGGAATTCACCCCTCCACTTT.

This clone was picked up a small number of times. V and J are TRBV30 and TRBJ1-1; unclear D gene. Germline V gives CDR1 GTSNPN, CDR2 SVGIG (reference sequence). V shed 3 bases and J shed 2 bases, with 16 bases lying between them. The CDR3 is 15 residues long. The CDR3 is CAWRRKGDTNTEAFF. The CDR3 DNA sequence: TGTGCCTGGAGACGAAAAGGAGATACTAACACTGAAGCTTTCTTT. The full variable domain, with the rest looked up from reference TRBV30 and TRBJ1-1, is SQTIHQWPATLVQPVGSPLSLECTVEGTSNPNLYWYRQAAGRGLQLLFYSVGIGQISSEVPQNLSASRPQDRQFILSSKKLLLSDSGFYLCAWRRKGDTNTEAFFGQGTRLTVV.

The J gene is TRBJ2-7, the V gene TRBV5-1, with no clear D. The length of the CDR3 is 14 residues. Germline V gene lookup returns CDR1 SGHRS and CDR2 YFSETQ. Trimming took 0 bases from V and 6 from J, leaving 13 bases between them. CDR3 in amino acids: CASSLVGLVGEQYF. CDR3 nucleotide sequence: TGCGCCAGCAGCTTGGTAGGTTTAGTTGGCGAGCAGTACTTC.

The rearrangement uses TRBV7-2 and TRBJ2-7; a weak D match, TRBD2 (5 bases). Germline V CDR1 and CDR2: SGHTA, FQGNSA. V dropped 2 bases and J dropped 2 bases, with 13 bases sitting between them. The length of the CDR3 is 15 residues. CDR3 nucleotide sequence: TGTGCCAGCAGCTTACTGGGCTTTAGCGCCTACGAGCAGTACTTC. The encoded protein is CASSLLGFSAYEQYF.

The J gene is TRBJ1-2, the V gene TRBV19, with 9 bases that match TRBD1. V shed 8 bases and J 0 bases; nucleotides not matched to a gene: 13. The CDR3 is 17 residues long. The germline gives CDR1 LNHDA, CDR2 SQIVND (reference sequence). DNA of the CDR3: TGTGCCAGTCGAATCCCCACAGGGGGCTTTGCTAACTATGGCTACACCTTC. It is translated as CASRIPTGGFANYGYTF.